The 20 T cell receptor beta chains below were found in one sample sequenced in a study of vaccination and CD4 T cells after COVID-19 (dated by TCRdb to between 2022 and 2023). The library was built by means of PCR. Sequencing was performed on an Illumina iSeq 100. DNA from cultured CD4+ T cells was subjected to TCR sequencing with the Oncomine TCR Beta short-read assay at the Johns Hopkins FTIC core. TCRdb passed the public sequencing reads through fastp at Q25 and MiXCR, retaining productive beta sequences. Each CDR3 protein gets just one entry, which takes the most common genes and DNA from the rows behind it. The sample table contains about 26,000 distinct CDR3 sequences; only one count was recorded for over 60% of them. 4% to 5.5% of the sample belongs to the ten largest clones. The sample's treatment or condition label, decoded: roughly ten-day PBMC culture with coronavirus spike peptide pools or control peptides (ViraFEST assay).

Their recognized antigens are unknown. Sequencing was carried out using CD4+ T cells from blood, cultured in vitro. The receptor source for this set is a human donor who had recovered from COVID-19.

V usage is TRBV7-2 and J usage is TRBJ2-5; no firm D call. The CDR3 length is 12 residues. V shed 5 bases and J shed 5 bases, with 9 bases lying between them. Germline CDR1 SGHTA, CDR2 FQGNSA. The CDR3 loop reads CASSPIQETQYF. The CDR3 nucleotides read TGTGCCAGCAGCCCAATACAGGAGACCCAGTACTTC.

The sample holds one count of this clonotype. This chain connects TRBV6-1 to TRBJ1-2, with 9 bases matching TRBD1. Germline CDR1 is MNHNS and CDR2 is SASEGT. V was clipped by 3 bases and J by 3 bases; unmatched bases: 5. CDR3 length equals 15 residues. CDR3 bases: TGTGCCAGCAGTGACCCGGGACAGGGTCACTATGGCTACACCTTC. This gives the protein CASSDPGQGHYGYTF.

There are a few counts of this clonotype. The CDR3 DNA sequence: TGTGCCAGCAGCTGGACGACACCCCGGGAGACCCAGTACTTC. Encoded protein: CASSWTTPRETQYF. The chain employs TRBV7-9 and TRBJ2-5; D not resolved. The CDR3 spans 14 residues. Germline CDR1 SEHNR, CDR2 FQNEAQ (reference sequence). Trimming took off 4 bases at V and 5 bases at J, with 14 bases between the two ends.

The J gene is TRBJ2-7, the V gene TRBV28; 9 bases map to TRBD1. Looked up from germline, CDR1 is MDHEN and CDR2 is SYDVKM. The CDR3 has 15 residues. The V and J ends lost 3 bases and 6 bases, in that order; junction bases with no gene match: 9. CDR3 region: CASSLYRDRAGEQYF. The CDR3 DNA reads TGTGCCAGCAGTTTGTACCGGGACAGGGCGGGCGAGCAGTACTTC. The variable domain in full, with the rest retrieved from reference TRBV28 and TRBJ2-7, is DVKVTQSSRYLVKRTGEKVFLECVQDMDHENMFWYRQDPGLGLRLIYFSYDVKMKEKGDIPEGYSVSREKKERFSLILESASTNQTSMYLCASSLYRDRAGEQYFGPGTRLTVT.

There are a few counts of this clonotype. V and J are TRBV10-1 and TRBJ2-5, with D hard to call. The CDR3 consists of 16 residues. CDR1 and CDR2 (germline): WNHNN, SYGVQD (reference sequence). V lost 3 bases, J lost 4 bases, and 18 bases lay in between. The CDR3: CASSEMGVYGPETQYF. The CDR3 DNA reads TGCGCCAGCAGTGAAATGGGTGTCTACGGTCCAGAGACCCAGTACTTC.

This rearrangement joins TRBV20-1 to TRBJ1-4; D possibly corresponds to TRBD1 (6 bases). V gave up 6 bases and J gave up 0 bases, with 14 bases separating them. The CDR3 has 15 amino acids. Per the germline V gene, CDR1 is DFQATT and CDR2 is SNEGSKA (reference sequence). CDR3 nucleotides: TGCAGTGCACAACGGGACACGACAACTAATGAAAAACTGTTTTTT. Residues: CSAQRDTTTNEKLFF.

This chain links TRBV6-1 with TRBJ2-7; 16 bases are shared with TRBD2. The ends lost 6 bases at V and 7 bases at J; junction bases unmatched: 12. Germline CDR1 and CDR2: MNHNS and SASEGT. The length of the CDR3 is 17 residues. CDR3 sequence reads: CASREGLAGGSRYEQYF. The DNA for the CDR3 is TGTGCCAGCAGAGAGGGACTAGCGGGAGGGAGCAGGTATGAGCAGTACTTC.

This clonotype was counted only a few times. The V and J genes are TRBV30 and TRBJ1-1; D call uncertain. CDR1 is GTSNPN and CDR2 is SVGIG in the germline V gene (reference sequence). V was pared by 1 base and J by 9 bases, with 12 bases between. CDR3 length: 12 amino acids. CDR3 nucleotide sequence: TGTGCCTGGAGTGCTTTGAACGGGCAAGCTTTCTTT. Protein product: CAWSALNGQAFF.

This clonotype was counted between two and nine times. J is TRBJ1-1 and V is TRBV6-1; a weak D match, TRBD1 (5 bases). Trimming pared 5 bases from V and 1 base from J, leaving 14 bases between. The CDR3 is made up of 15 amino acids. Germline V gene sequence: CDR1 MNHNS, CDR2 SASEGT. Here the CDR3 DNA reads TGTGCCAGCAGTCCACCGGGACTGCGGAACACTGAAGCTTTCTTT. This gives the protein CASSPPGLRNTEAFF.

The chain joins TRBV24-1 to TRBJ2-2; no firm D call. In germline, CDR1 is KGHDR, CDR2 SFDVKD. Trimming took 4 bases from V and 2 from J, leaving 4 bases between them. The CDR3 runs to 13 residues. The CDR3: CATSDPNTGELFF. The CDR3 nucleotides read TGTGCCACCAGTGACCCCAACACCGGGGAGCTGTTTTTT.

The V call is TRBV7-9, the J call TRBJ2-7, with D tentatively TRBD1 (6 bases). CDR3 length: 14 residues. The germline V and J ends were trimmed by 6 bases and 3 bases, with 15 bases remaining between them. CDR1 is SEHNR, CDR2 FQNEAQ, per germline (reference sequence). The CDR3 DNA sequence: TGTGCCAGCAGTCAAACCGGGACACACTACGAGCAGTACTTC. Protein: CASSQTGTHYEQYF. The variable domain in full, with the rest retrieved from reference TRBV7-9 and TRBJ2-7, is DTGVSQNPRHKITKRGQNVTFRCDPISEHNRLYWYRQTLGQGPEFLTYFQNEAQLEKSRLLSDRFSAERPKGSFSTLEIQRTEQGDSAMYLCASSQTGTHYEQYFGPGTRLTVT.

This clonotype was observed a single time. The gene calls are TRBV20-1 and TRBJ2-7; 13 bases map to TRBD2. With 6 bases clipped from V and 0 bases from J, the junction kept 8 bases outside the gene matches. This CDR3 region has 16 residues. Per the germline V gene, CDR1 is DFQATT and CDR2 is SNEGSKA (reference sequence). The CDR3 spells CSAPTSGRKGSYEQYF. DNA for the CDR3: TGCAGTGCGCCGACTAGCGGGAGGAAGGGCTCCTACGAGCAGTACTTC.

The V gene is TRBV7-9, the J gene TRBJ2-1, with D uncertain. Germline assignment: CDR1 SEHNR and CDR2 FQNEAQ (reference sequence). The CDR3 has 12 amino acids. Deletions cut 7 bases from V and 9 bases from J, with 13 bases between. In DNA, the CDR3 is TGTGCCAGCACCCTCGAAAGGAGTGAGCAGTTCTTC. Amino acids: CASTLERSEQFF.

This clonotype was counted only a few times. The rearrangement joins TRBV7-2 to TRBJ1-5; D is unresolved. Germline CDR1 reads SGHTA; CDR2 reads FQGNSA. This CDR3 spans 15 amino acids. The ends were cut back, 6 bases at V and 1 base at J, with 13 bases in the middle. Written as DNA, the CDR3 is TGTGCCAGCAGACCTCAGAGCGGGAGCAATCAGCCCCAGCATTTT. As protein: CASRPQSGSNQPQHF.

V usage is TRBV6-2 or TRBV6-3 and J usage is TRBJ2-7; D not resolved. The V gene's germline CDR1 is MNHEY and CDR2 SVGEGT. Trimming shortened V by 6 bases and J by 0 bases, and 6 bases separated the two germline ends. This CDR3 contains 12 residues. This chain's CDR3 is CASSFLSYEQYF. CDR3 nucleotides: TGTGCCAGCAGCTTCCTCTCCTACGAGCAGTACTTC.

The V and J genes are TRBV20-1 and TRBJ1-2, with D hard to call. CDR1 DFQATT and CDR2 SNEGSKA come from the germline V gene (reference sequence). V shed 8 bases and J shed 6 bases, with 13 bases lying between them. The CDR3 sequence is 11 residues long. CDR3 region: CSPSPSDGYTF. CDR3 in DNA: TGCAGTCCGAGCCCCTCCGATGGCTACACCTTC.

This clonotype showed up just a few times. The chain uses TRBV7-8 and TRBJ1-2, with D maybe TRBD1 (5 bases). The CDR3 spans 14 residues. Per the germline V gene, CDR1 is SGHVS and CDR2 is FQNEAQ. Trimming shortened V by 0 bases and J by 3 bases, and 8 bases separated the two germline ends. CDR3 residues: CASSLAGTDYGYTF. CDR3 nucleotide sequence: TGTGCCAGCAGCTTAGCCGGGACGGACTATGGCTACACCTTC.

The V gene is TRBV27, the J gene TRBJ1-2, with 9 bases identical to TRBD1. The germline gives CDR1 MNHEY, CDR2 SMNVEV (reference sequence). The CDR3 has 18 amino acids. The V and J ends lost 5 bases and 4 bases, in that order; junction bases with no gene match: 17. For the CDR3, the DNA is TGTGCCAGCAGTCCAAACCTGGGACAGGGTGGGGCGTCCTATGGCTACACCTTC. It encodes CASSPNLGQGGASYGYTF.

The gene calls are TRBV6-1 and TRBJ1-2; D perhaps matches TRBD1 (6 bases). Trimming took off 6 bases at V and 8 bases at J, with 19 bases between the two ends. The CDR3 sequence is 14 residues long. Germline V CDR1 and CDR2: MNHNS, SASEGT. CDR3 sequence (DNA): TGTGCCAGCAGGCCGCGCGACAGGCTCGGGGGCTACACCTTC. It is translated as CASRPRDRLGGYTF.

The chain recombines TRBV19 with TRBJ2-1, with D perhaps TRBD1 (5 bases). V was cut by 7 bases and J by 2 bases, with 15 bases left in between. This CDR3 is 15 amino acids long. In germline, CDR1 is LNHDA, CDR2 SQIVND (reference sequence). The CDR3 reads CASNFGRATYNEQFF. In DNA, the CDR3 is TGTGCCAGTAATTTCGGCAGGGCTACCTACAATGAGCAGTTCTTC.